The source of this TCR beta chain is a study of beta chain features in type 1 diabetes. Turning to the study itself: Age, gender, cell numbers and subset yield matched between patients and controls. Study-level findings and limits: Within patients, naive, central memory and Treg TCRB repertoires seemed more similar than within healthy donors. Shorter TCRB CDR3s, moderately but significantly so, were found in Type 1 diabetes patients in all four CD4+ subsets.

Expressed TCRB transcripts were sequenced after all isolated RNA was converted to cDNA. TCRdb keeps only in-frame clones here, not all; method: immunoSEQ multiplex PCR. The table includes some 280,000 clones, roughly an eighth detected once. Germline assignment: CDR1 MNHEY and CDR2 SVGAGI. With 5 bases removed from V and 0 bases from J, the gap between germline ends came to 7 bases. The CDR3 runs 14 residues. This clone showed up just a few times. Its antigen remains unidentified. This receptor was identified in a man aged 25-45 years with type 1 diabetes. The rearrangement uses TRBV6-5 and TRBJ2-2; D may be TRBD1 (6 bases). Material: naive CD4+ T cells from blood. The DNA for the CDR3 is TGTGCCAGCAGTCGGACAGCGAACACCGGGGAGCTGTTTTTT. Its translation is CASSRTANTGELFF.